The 12 T cell receptor beta chains given below trace back to one sample, sequenced in a study of blood T cell repertoires in COVID-19. This table comes from immunoSEQ multiplex PCR, and its TCRdb copy is limited to in-frame clones, with some not included. In the table there are approximately 240,000 clones, more than 65% of which are singletons. The sequenced sample was peripheral blood. The receptors come from a woman aged 55-69 years with acute or convalescent COVID-19.

J is TRBJ1-2 and V is TRBV3-1 (or the pseudogene TRBV3-2); no clear D. V lost 4 bases and J 0 bases, leaving 6 bases between the germline ends. The germline CDR1 and CDR2 sequences are LGHDT and YNNKEL (reference sequence). CDR3 length equals 13 residues. The CDR3: CASSPGTNYGYTF. The DNA of the CDR3 is TGTGCCAGCAGCCCAGGAACTAACTATGGCTACACCTTC.

The chain uses TRBV19 and TRBJ1-2, with D unresolved. Germline lookup yields CDR1 LNHDA and CDR2 SQIVND (reference sequence). The length of the CDR3 is 15 residues. Deletions cut 3 bases from V and 0 bases from J, with 11 bases between. The chain's CDR3 is CASSITVLANYGYTF. The CDR3 DNA is TGTGCCAGTAGTATTACAGTACTAGCTAACTATGGCTACACCTTC.

The gene calls are TRBV6-2 or TRBV6-3 and TRBJ1-1; the D is unclear. CDR1 and CDR2 from the germline V gene are MNHEY and SVGEGT. The CDR3 covers 15 residues. V was trimmed by 2 bases and J by 4 bases, leaving 14 bases between them. The CDR3, as DNA: TGTGCCAGCAGTTACAGGGAGCCCCGGGGCACTGAAGCTTTCTTT. Its translation: CASSYREPRGTEAFF.

The sample holds a few counts of this clone. The CDR3 sequence: CASNDRGTDTQYF. In nucleotides, the CDR3 is TGTGCCAGCAATGACAGGGGCACAGATACGCAGTATTTT. The gene calls are TRBV2 and TRBJ2-3; 7 positions agree with TRBD1. Germline V gives CDR1 SNHLY, CDR2 FYNNEI. After removal of 7 bases from V and 1 base from J, the junction contained 2 bases not matched to a gene. There are 13 residues in the CDR3. Full variable domain (rest looked up from reference TRBV2 and TRBJ2-3): EPEVTQTPSHQVTQMGQEVILRCVPISNHLYFYWYRQILGQKVEFLVSFYNNEISEKSEIFDDQFSVERPDGSNFTLKIRSTKLEDSAMYFCASNDRGTDTQYFGPGTRLTVL.

The chain recombines TRBV29-1 with TRBJ2-5, with 8 nucleotides matching TRBD1. V lost 7 bases and J lost 2; bases outside the gene matches: 3. The V gene's germline CDR1 is SQVTM and CDR2 ANQGSEA. The CDR3 spans 12 residues. The CDR3 DNA follows: TGCAGCGGGACAGGGTGGCAAGAGACCCAGTACTTC. This encodes CSGTGWQETQYF.

In this sample, this clone turned up a few times. J is TRBJ1-4 and V is TRBV2; the D is unclear. The CDR3 extends over 15 amino acids. CDR1 SNHLY and CDR2 FYNNEI come from the germline V gene. V gave up 0 bases and J gave up 6 bases, with 11 bases separating them. In nucleotides, the CDR3 is TGTGCCAGCAGTGAAGCGCCCAGACTCTATGAAAAACTGTTTTTT. Its translation is CASSEAPRLYEKLFF.

The table lists this clone with a count of one. This chain links TRBV12-3 or TRBV12-4 with TRBJ1-6; possible D gene TRBD1, 6 bases. The CDR3 has 12 amino acids. Trimming removed 4 bases from V and 10 bases from J, with 8 bases in between. CDR3 protein: CASSYRDSPLHF. The CDR3 region has the DNA TGTGCCAGCAGTTACAGGGACTCACCCCTCCACTTT.

The V gene is TRBV6-1, the J gene TRBJ2-1; a possible D gene is TRBD2 (6 bases). Trimming cost V 4 bases and J 10 bases, with 23 bases left between them. The CDR3 sequence is 16 residues long. Germline V lookup: CDR1 MNHNS, CDR2 SASEGT. Here the CDR3 DNA reads TGTGCCAGCAGTGGGAGGGGACTCCTAACGCACGGCGAGCAGTTCTTC. Protein product: CASSGRGLLTHGEQFF.

V is TRBV5-1 and J is TRBJ1-1; 9 nucleotides match TRBD1. CDR1 and CDR2 from the germline V gene are SGHRS and YFSETQ. V lost 0 bases, J lost 4 bases, and 1 base stayed unmatched. The CDR3 extends over 14 amino acids. CDR3 sequence (DNA): TGCGCCAGCAGCTTGGGGACAGGGGCCACTGAAGCTTTCTTT. Translating gives CASSLGTGATEAFF.

This clone was observed a few times. The rearrangement joins TRBV28 to TRBJ1-1; D not certain. The V gene lost 5 bases and the J gene lost 4 bases, with 17 bases spanning the gap. Looked up from germline, CDR1 is MDHEN and CDR2 is SYDVKM. The CDR3 sequence is 15 residues long. This CDR3 reads CASSLPASYSTEAFF. The CDR3 coding sequence is TGTGCCAGCAGTCTCCCGGCGAGTTACAGCACTGAAGCTTTCTTT.

The chain combines TRBV30 with TRBJ2-6; a possible D gene is TRBD2 (5 bases). Trimming removed 4 bases from V and 4 bases from J, with 8 bases in between. Germline CDR1 reads GTSNPN; CDR2 reads SVGIG (reference sequence). This CDR3 spans 13 amino acids. The CDR3 spells CAWNGRGANVLTF. In DNA, the CDR3 is TGTGCCTGGAATGGGAGAGGGGCCAACGTCCTGACTTTC.

With respect to this clone: One end of the junction fails to match germline, which may point to a read error. The V and J genes are TRBV28 and TRBJ1-5; 12 bases map to TRBD1. CDR3 length equals 20 residues. CDR1 is MDHEN and CDR2 is SYDVKM in the germline V gene. The CDR3 nucleotides read TGTGCCAGCAGTTTATTTCTGGGACAGGGGGCGAAGAGTAGCAATCAGCCTCAGCATTTT. Translation: CASSLFLGQGAKSSNQPQHF.